What follows is one T cell receptor (beta chain) and its context. CDR3 length: 14 amino acids. Germline loops: CDR1 SGHNT, CDR2 YENEEA. V was shortened by 4 bases and J by 0 bases, with 7 bases between the two germline ends. This sample stems from a study of CD8+ T cells in alopecia areata. Reverse transcription of extracted RNA yielded cDNA, which provided the sequencing template. The assay was immunoSEQ multiplex PCR, and TCRdb's table has in-frame clones only and misses some. Here the sample spans hundreds of thousands of clones, about 68% being singletons. The chain joins TRBV11-3 to TRBJ2-1; D remains ambiguous. The sample consisted of CD4+ T cells sorted from blood, taken at week 0. This TCR came from a human donor with alopecia areata. The CDR3 DNA follows: TGTGCCAGCAGCTCGCGGAGCTCCTACAATGAGCAGTTCTTC. Its translation: CASSSRSSYNEQFF.